This T cell receptor beta chain originates from a study of cytomegalovirus exposure and HLA in healthy donors. Findings of the study overall: Segments of the TCR beta V type were, in most cases, productive about 87% or about 30% of the time in an earlier analysis. V segments that were indistinguishable, TRBV6-2 and TRBV6-3 among them, were omitted from analysis. Available immune exposure information was restricted to CMV serostatus only. Most CMV-associated TCR beta chains appeared HLA-restricted in a later analysis.

Both 60 Vbeta primers and 13 Jbeta primers went into the PCR. The data were produced by immunoSEQ multiplex PCR, yet TCRdb's version contains in-frame clones alone and is incomplete. Of fewer than 200,000 clones listed, 68% are singletons. CDR1 and CDR2 (germline): WSHSY, SAAADI. Trimming took 2 bases from V and 0 from J; bases not matched to a gene: 6. This CDR3 spans 18 amino acids. As concerns this clone: What it binds is not known.

This clonotype originated in a man aged 50-60 years in good health and CMV-seronegative. J is TRBJ2-5 and V is TRBV10-2; 13 nucleotides align to TRBD2. Sequences were obtained from PBMCs. The CDR3 bases are TGCGCCAGCAGTGAGACTAGCGGGGGGGTCGGGTACCAAGAGACCCAGTACTTC. It codes for CASSETSGGVGYQETQYF.